This entry lists 25 T cell receptor beta chains sequenced from one sample in a study of blood T cell repertoires in COVID-19. This table comes from immunoSEQ multiplex PCR, and its TCRdb copy is limited to in-frame clones, with some not included. The sample carries 60,000 to 70,000 clones, 70% to 90% recorded once. The sample was peripheral blood. These receptors originate from a man aged 35 to 55 with COVID-19, enrolled during active disease.

The chain couples TRBV3-1 (or the pseudogene TRBV3-2) to TRBJ1-3; D ambiguous. Between the trimmed V and J ends, which lost 6 bases and 4 bases, there was a span of 10 bases. The germline gives CDR1 LGHDT, CDR2 YNNKEL (reference sequence). The CDR3 is made up of 13 amino acids. CDR3 residues: CASRRSEGNTIYF. In DNA, the CDR3 is TGTGCCAGCAGGAGGAGTGAAGGAAACACCATATATTTT.

This chain uses TRBV5-1 with TRBJ2-2; TRBD2 aligns across 14 bases. V was pared by 5 bases and J by 1 base, with 7 bases of the junction left unmatched. Germline assignment: CDR1 SGHRS and CDR2 YFSETQ. The CDR3 consists of 18 residues. As DNA, the CDR3 is TGCGCCAGCAGTCGTGGACTAGCGGGGGGACGGAACACCGGGGAGCTGTTTTTT. Translation gives CASSRGLAGGRNTGELFF.

This chain joins TRBV7-9 and TRBJ2-7, with 8 bases aligning to TRBD2. The CDR3 length is 17 residues. After removal of 1 base from V and 2 bases from J, the junction contained 10 bases not matched to a gene. CDR1 SEHNR and CDR2 FQNEAQ come from the germline V gene (reference sequence). Here the CDR3 reads CASSLVGLGTITYEQYF. In nucleotides, the CDR3 is TGTGCCAGCAGCTTAGTGGGACTAGGGACAATCACCTACGAGCAGTACTTC.

The chain carries TRBV6-5 and TRBJ2-1; 7 bases map to TRBD1. The CDR3 contains 15 residues. V lost 5 bases to trimming and J lost 6 bases; unmatched junction nucleotides: 10. Germline assignment: CDR1 MNHEY and CDR2 SVGAGI. The chain's CDR3 is CASSPGQGVVNEQFF. For the CDR3, the DNA is TGTGCCAGCAGTCCCGGCCAGGGGGTCGTCAATGAGCAGTTCTTC.

This clone has just one count. V is TRBV5-5 and J is TRBJ1-2; D remains ambiguous. Germline lookup yields CDR1 SGHKS and CDR2 YYEKEE (reference sequence). V gave up 0 bases and J gave up 4 bases, with 7 bases separating them. CDR3 length: 13 amino acids. DNA for the CDR3: TGTGCCAGCAGCTTGGGTTACGGCTATGGCTACACCTTC. Protein product: CASSLGYGYGYTF.

The table lists this clone with a few counts. V gene TRBV6-5 combines with J gene TRBJ1-4; 8 bases align to TRBD1. The V gene's germline CDR1 is MNHEY and CDR2 SVGAGI. The CDR3 extends over 15 amino acids. Losses at the gene ends were 4 bases for V and 5 bases for J; bases not matched to a gene: 6. The DNA of the CDR3 is TGTGCCAGCAGTTTAACAGGGGGTGGAAATGAAAAACTGTTTTTT. It encodes CASSLTGGGNEKLFF.

The chain uses TRBV28 and TRBJ2-7; 8 bases match TRBD1. The CDR3 is 13 residues long. Per germline, CDR1 MDHEN and CDR2 SYDVKM. Trimming cost V 7 bases and J 3 bases; bases outside gene matches: 5. The chain's CDR3 is CASTPGGNYEQYF. CDR3 DNA: TGTGCCAGCACGCCAGGGGGCAACTACGAGCAGTACTTC.

This clone has more than one count but fewer than ten. The chain uses TRBV10-2 and TRBJ2-7; the match to TRBD1 covers 11 bases. The CDR3 is made up of 15 amino acids. Trimming took 8 bases from V and 1 from J; bases not matched to a gene: 7. Germline V gives CDR1 WSHSY, CDR2 SAAADI. The CDR3 DNA sequence: TGCGCCAGCGTGACCGGGACAGGGGGTTCCTACGAGCAGTACTTC. Amino acid sequence: CASVTGTGGSYEQYF.

The chain joins TRBV2 to TRBJ1-6; TRBD1 matches at 7 bases. From germline, CDR1 is SNHLY and CDR2 FYNNEI. The J segment lost 9 bases and the V segment lost 6 bases, leaving 8 bases of the junction unmatched. The CDR3 consists of 14 residues. This chain's CDR3 is CASRPGTATSPLHF. The CDR3 nucleotides are TGTGCCAGCAGACCCGGGACAGCGACTTCACCCCTCCACTTT.

This clone has more than one count but fewer than ten. At one boundary the junction diverges from the germline segment, which might be a read error. The rearrangement uses TRBV15 and TRBJ1-1; D is unclear. This CDR3 spans 12 amino acids. Germline CDR1 reads LNHNV; CDR2 reads YYDKDF (reference sequence). CDR3 amino acids: CATSRDRRLTYF. The CDR3 DNA sequence: TGTGCCACCAGCAGAGATCGACGTTTGACTTACTTT.

The rearrangement links TRBV30 to TRBJ2-7, with D possibly TRBD2 on 5 matching bases. The CDR3 extends over 14 amino acids. The germline CDR1 and CDR2 sequences are GTSNPN and SVGIG (reference sequence). Deletions cut 1 base from V and 3 bases from J, with 13 bases between. The CDR3: CAWSGPGKVYEQYF. For the CDR3, the DNA is TGTGCCTGGAGTGGGCCGGGGAAGGTCTACGAGCAGTACTTC.

The J gene is TRBJ1-3, the V gene TRBV4-2; D perhaps matches TRBD1 (6 bases). Germline assignment: CDR1 LGHNA and CDR2 YNFKEQ. There are 15 residues in the CDR3. V was cut by 4 bases and J by 2 bases, with 12 bases left in between. The CDR3 DNA reads as TGTGCCAGCAGCCTGGCCGGGACAACTGGAAACACCATATATTTT. Residues: CASSLAGTTGNTIYF.

This chain links TRBV10-1 with TRBJ1-1, with 8 bases lining up with TRBD1. Germline CDR1 and CDR2: WNHNN and SYGVQD (reference sequence). The CDR3 consists of 13 residues. Unmatched junction bases numbered 7, after V lost 5 bases and J lost 8 bases. The CDR3 here is CASSLYRGTEAFF. CDR3 nucleotides: TGCGCCAGCAGTCTGTACAGGGGGACGGAAGCTTTCTTT.

The CDR3 sequence is CASSVEAGVVGETQYF. The CDR3 DNA reads as TGTGCCAGCAGCGTAGAGGCAGGGGTAGTTGGAGAGACCCAGTACTTC. The V call is TRBV9, the J call TRBJ2-5; tentative D call: TRBD1 (6 bases). CDR1 SGDLS and CDR2 YYNGEE come from the germline V gene. This CDR3 comprises 16 residues. Between the trimmed V and J ends, which lost 0 bases and 4 bases, there was a span of 16 bases.

CDR3 amino acids: CASSSRTGGTGELFF. The DNA of the CDR3 is TGTGCCAGCAGTTCCCGGACAGGAGGCACCGGGGAGCTGTTTTTT. This chain connects TRBV6-5 to TRBJ2-2; 7 bases match TRBD1. This CDR3 has 15 amino acids. Germline V lookup: CDR1 MNHEY, CDR2 SVGAGI. The V segment lost 4 bases and the J segment 4 bases; nucleotides outside the gene matches: 6.

J is TRBJ1-6 and V is TRBV5-6; 12 bases fit TRBD1. With V trimmed by 5 bases and J by 13 bases, 13 bases remained unmatched. The V gene's germline CDR1 is SGHDT and CDR2 YYEEEE. The CDR3 has 16 residues. The CDR3 here is CASSLGTGTGGSPLHF. CDR3 coding DNA: TGTGCCAGCAGTTTAGGAACCGGGACAGGGGGCAGCCCCCTCCACTTT.

The chain combines TRBV7-7 with TRBJ2-5; D may be TRBD1 (6 bases). Trimming took 5 bases from V and 1 from J, leaving 26 bases between them. Germline V gives CDR1 SSHAT, CDR2 FNYEAQ (reference sequence). The CDR3 contains 19 residues. CDR3 nucleotide sequence: TGTGCCAGCAGCAACCTAACCAACAGGGAACTCCCCTTCCAAGAGACCCAGTACTTC. Amino acid sequence: CASSNLTNRELPFQETQYF.

J is TRBJ2-2 and V is TRBV27, with 7 bases that match TRBD1. The germline V gene has CDR1 MNHEY and CDR2 SMNVEV (reference sequence). Trimming cost V 5 bases and J 0 bases; bases outside gene matches: 6. The CDR3 runs to 16 residues. The DNA of the CDR3 is TGTGCCAGCAGTGATACAGGGGCCGCGAACACCGGGGAGCTGTTTTTT. Translating gives CASSDTGAANTGELFF.

The V gene is TRBV6-4, the J gene TRBJ1-3, with D unclear. The CDR3 is 16 residues long. The V end was cut by 3 bases, the J end by 0 bases, with 12 bases between. From germline, CDR1 is MRHNA and CDR2 SNTAGT. CDR3 loop: CASSDWEKTSGNTIYF. The CDR3 DNA is TGTGCCAGCAGTGATTGGGAGAAGACCTCTGGAAACACCATATATTTT.

This chain joins TRBV7-6 and TRBJ2-3; the match to TRBD2 covers 9 bases. The J segment lost 1 base and the V segment lost 5 bases, leaving 7 bases of the junction unmatched. This CDR3 is built from 16 residues. The germline CDR1 and CDR2 sequences are SGHVS and FNYEAQ. CDR3: CASSVLSGGGTDTQYF. For the CDR3, the DNA is TGTGCCAGCAGCGTCCTTAGCGGGGGAGGCACAGATACGCAGTATTTT.

The V gene is TRBV19, the J gene TRBJ1-2, with D perhaps matching TRBD1 (5 bases). From germline, CDR1 is LNHDA and CDR2 SQIVND (reference sequence). The length of the CDR3 is 13 residues. V gave up 3 bases and J gave up 4 bases, with 9 bases separating them. The CDR3 region is CASSIGHPYGYTF. CDR3 nucleotides: TGTGCCAGTAGTATCGGACACCCCTATGGCTACACCTTC.

CDR3 DNA: TGTGCCAGCGACCGGGACAGAGACTACGAGCAGTACTTC. This encodes CASDRDRDYEQYF. The chain links TRBV2 to TRBJ2-7; 7 bases agree with TRBD1. The germline V gene has CDR1 SNHLY and CDR2 FYNNEI. CDR3 length: 13 residues. V was pared by 8 bases and J by 3 bases, with 7 bases of the junction left unmatched.

The chain combines TRBV7-6 with TRBJ1-6, with 11 bases that match TRBD1. CDR3 length: 15 residues. The germline gives CDR1 SGHVS, CDR2 FNYEAQ. The trim removed 4 bases at V and 9 bases at J, leaving 5 bases unmatched. CDR3 in amino acids: CASSSGTGGSSPLHF. CDR3 in DNA: TGTGCCAGCAGCTCCGGGACAGGGGGTAGTTCACCCCTCCACTTT.

This clone was detected once. The genes are TRBV5-1 and TRBJ2-3; 9 nucleotides match TRBD1. Germline CDR1 and CDR2: SGHRS and YFSETQ. The J segment lost 5 bases and the V segment lost 4 bases, leaving 5 bases of the junction unmatched. The CDR3 runs 14 residues. CDR3 sequence: CASSERQGEDTQYF. The CDR3 region has the DNA TGCGCCAGCAGCGAAAGACAGGGGGAAGATACGCAGTATTTT.

The rearrangement links TRBV30 to TRBJ2-7; no definite D call. This CDR3 is 14 amino acids long. Trimming pared 2 bases from V and 7 bases from J, leaving 18 bases between. The germline gives CDR1 GTSNPN, CDR2 SVGIG (reference sequence). The DNA for the CDR3 is TGTGCCTGGAGTATTGTCCAGTCGAACGGGGAGCAGTACTTC. As protein: CAWSIVQSNGEQYF.